Given below is one TCR beta chain in context. This clone was found a few times. Its antigen is currently not known. Nothing much larger sits one base from this clone, and base qualities are not available. TCRbeta CDR3 regions were amplified from genomic DNA using the immunoSEQ Assay, a bias-controlled multiplex PCR. Processing in the source paper ran as follows. Within the assay, amplification of reference gene primers was used to estimate how many nucleated cells each sample contained. To quantify the absolute abundance of each unique TCRbeta CDR3 rearrangement, sequence reads were collapsed and filtered. Productive Simpson clonality was computed per sample as the square root of Simpson's diversity index over productive rearrangements. Held by TCRdb, this immuneACCESS table contains in-frame sequences only and omits some clones. Under half of the omission traces to an unresolved V gene where checked; the cause of the rest is unknown. From that table come the V and J calls and clone size; the DNA was used to work out D and trimming. The table for this sample lists over 25,000 clones; about 91% of them were counted only once. The ten largest clonotypes hold roughly a sixth of the sample.

V loses 6 bases, J loses 12 bases, and the germline ends lie 12 bases apart. From the germline V gene (reference sequence), CDR1 is DFQATT and CDR2 is SNEGSKA. The CDR3 covers 10 residues, taking in both the cysteine and the phenylalanine. Kept here is only the CDR3 DNA, which spans 30 bases and is read in frame from base 1. The source of the sample is a study of blood T cell repertoires in COVID-19 (dated by TCRdb to about 2020). Broadly, across the study: The collaborator samples originated in the United States, Italy and Spain and spanned the acute and convalescent phases of COVID-19. The prospective study material was composed of cDNA or gDNA derived from T cells, B-cell-depleted T cells, or PBMCs. Deeply sampled blood TCRbeta repertoires from subjects exposed to, actively infected with, or recovered from COVID-19 were included in the dataset. The repertoires were made available in a free public database intended to serve as a resource for research on the immune response to SARS-CoV-2. The samples were drawn from the first 160 participants of the ongoing ImmuneRACE study and from more than 1,000 subjects provided by 6 global collaborators. Sample metadata almost always included a de-identified subject ID, COVID-19 status, age in years and sex. HLA class I and class II types, where available, came from metadata supplied by the sample provider rather than from assay-based typing.

Whole blood was collected in K2EDTA tubes by collaborating institutions according to the institutions' own protocols. For TCRbeta analysis, collaborator samples were shipped as frozen whole blood, as isolated PBMCs, or as DNA extracted from either sample type. What the research found in general, with its limitations: How much clinical and demographic metadata was included differed by source and by participant, and the metadata was provided uncurated.

Sequencing used peripheral blood. The V and J genes are TRBV20-1 and TRBJ2-1; TRBD2 is perhaps the D gene, given 5 matching bases. The clonotype originates from a human donor with active COVID-19. The donor label of this sample is uncertain. The nucleotide sequence reads TGCAGTGCGGTGGCGGGCGGGCAGTTCTTC. This codes for CSAVAGGQFF.